Listed below are T cell receptor beta chains from one sample, sequenced in a study of cytomegalovirus exposure and HLA in healthy donors. Assay used: immunoSEQ multiplex PCR; TCRdb lists only in-frame clones, some missing. The table includes about 98,000 clones, around 81% detected once. The sequencing input was PBMCs. The source of these receptors is a female donor in good health and CMV-seropositive. CDR3s leave out the opening cysteine and the closing phenylalanine or tryptophan. The D gene is left open where the match is weak.

>TRBV5-1|-|TRBJ1-3
ASKDRNSGNTIY
>TRBV4-1|-|TRBJ1-2
ASSQDIGSYGYT
>TRBV11-2|TRBD2|TRBJ2-7
ASSLERREPS
>TRBV27|TRBD1|TRBJ2-7
ASSVTGTGLYEQY
>TRBV27|TRBD1|TRBJ1-1
ASRLTGGAFNPNTEAF
>TRBV10-1|TRBD2|TRBJ2-3
ASSDSSGRGTDTQY
>TRBV15|TRBD2|TRBJ2-1
ATSREGTGTSGGSYNEQF
>TRBV19|TRBD1|TRBJ1-1
ASSETGVKGFTEAF
>TRBV6-1|TRBD2|TRBJ2-7
ASSVPTSGGMTYEQY
>TRBV29-1|-|TRBJ2-1
SATRDFLGNEQF
>TRBV7-8|TRBD1|TRBJ1-2
ASSVAGGGYGYT
>TRBV4-1|-|TRBJ2-3
ASSLQGGTSTDTQY
>TRBV4-1|TRBD2|TRBJ2-1
ASSQESTGLAGANGGEQF
>TRBV2|TRBD1|TRBJ2-7
ASNQDRVVRYEQY